The clone carrying this T cell receptor (beta chain) showed up just once. This likely stems from a read error, as it lies one base from a far larger clone. The conserved phenylalanine or tryptophan is not found at the CDR3 terminus, so this likely reflects a read error. The data are from a study of prognosis after radiotherapy for stage I lung cancer. About the research overall: Every lung cancer patient of the non-small cell type was deemed medically inoperable. Stereotactic body radiotherapy was given without concurrent therapy, and no patient received both at once.

Genomic DNA was the source, and TCR beta CDR3 was amplified from it by two-round multiplex PCR. During first-round PCR, primers specific to each TRBV and TRBJ gene were used. One entry per CDR3 protein results from TCRdb running MiXCR on the multiplex PCR reads. The sample includes 15,000 or so distinct CDR3 sequences, less than 35% of them seen just once. This CDR3 is 15 amino acids long. Germline V gene sequence: CDR1 MNHEY, CDR2 SVGAGI. The V and J ends lost 5 bases and 2 bases, in that order; junction bases with no gene match: 7. The sequenced sample was PBMCs, obtained before or after stereotactic body radiation therapy (not recorded which). The receptor was derived from a donor older than 45 with non-small cell lung cancer. The chain has TRBV6-5 and TRBJ2-7, with TRBD1 matching 9 bases. The CDR3: CASSATGGSAYEQYL. The CDR3 nucleotides read TGTGCCAGCAGTGCAACAGGGGGCTCGGCCTACGAGCAGTACTTA.